The entry below gives a single T cell receptor beta chain sequence along with its context. The antigen remains unidentified. The data stem from a study of CD8+ T cells in alopecia areata. Study summary: Tofacitinib was given for 6 to 18 months, then stopped for 6 months.

The V and J ends lost 6 bases and 2 bases respectively, with 11 bases between them. Looked up from germline, CDR1 is MGHRA and CDR2 is YSYEKL. CDR3 length equals 13 residues. Study results and caveats: Patients shared TCRs less clearly than mice did, possibly for HLA-related reasons. An increase in clonality over normal scalp was evident in lesional scalp, especially alopecia totalis/universalis.

RNA extraction and reverse transcription yielded cDNA as sequencing template. The table came from immunoSEQ multiplex PCR; TCRdb's copy has only in-frame clones and leaves some out. Here the sample spans about 74,000 clones, approximately 30% being singletons. Treatment in this sample: oral pan-JAK inhibitor, 5-10 mg twice daily. Samples from alopecia areata patients were lesional scalp punch biopsies and peripheral blood. The sequenced sample was CD8+ T cells sorted from blood, obtained at week 4, from a patient treated with tofacitinib. V gene TRBV4-1 combines with J gene TRBJ2-7, with D perhaps TRBD1 (5 bases). The sequence was obtained from a human donor with alopecia areata. CDR3 region: CASSHGATYEQYF. The CDR3 DNA reads as TGCGCCAGCAGTCATGGGGCAACCTACGAGCAGTACTTC.